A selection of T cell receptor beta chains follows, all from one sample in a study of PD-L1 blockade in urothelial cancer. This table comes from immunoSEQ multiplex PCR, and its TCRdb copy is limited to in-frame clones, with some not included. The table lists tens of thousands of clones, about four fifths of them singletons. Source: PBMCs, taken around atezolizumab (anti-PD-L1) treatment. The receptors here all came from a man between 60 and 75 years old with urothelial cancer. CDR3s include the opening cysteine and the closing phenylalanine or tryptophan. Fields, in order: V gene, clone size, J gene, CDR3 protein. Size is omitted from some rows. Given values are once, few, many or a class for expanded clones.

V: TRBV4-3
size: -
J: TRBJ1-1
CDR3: CASSQSRISRNTEAFF

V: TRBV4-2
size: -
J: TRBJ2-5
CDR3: CASRGANGETQYF

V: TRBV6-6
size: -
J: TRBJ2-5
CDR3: CASSMVAGGQETQYF

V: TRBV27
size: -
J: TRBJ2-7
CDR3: CASRGPSRARPYEQYF

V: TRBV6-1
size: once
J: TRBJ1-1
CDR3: CASSEALSNTEAFF

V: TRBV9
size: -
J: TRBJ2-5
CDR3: CASSGDRDWETQYF

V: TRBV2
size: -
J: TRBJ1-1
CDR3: CASSENGAPPEAFF

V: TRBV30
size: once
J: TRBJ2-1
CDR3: CAWSASTGGWNEQFF

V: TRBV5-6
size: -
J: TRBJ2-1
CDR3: CASSPEGQLVEQFF

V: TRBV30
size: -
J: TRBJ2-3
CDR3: CAWKRKSTDTQYF

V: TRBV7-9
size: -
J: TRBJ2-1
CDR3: CASSFTPGQGTNEQFF

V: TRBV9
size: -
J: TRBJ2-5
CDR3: CASRRGTSGGLYETQYF

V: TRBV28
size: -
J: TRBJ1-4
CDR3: CASNPGIEEKLFF

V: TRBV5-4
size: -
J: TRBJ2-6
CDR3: CASSFELGQGGSGANVLTF

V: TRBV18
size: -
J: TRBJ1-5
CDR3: CASSPPDRNQPQHF

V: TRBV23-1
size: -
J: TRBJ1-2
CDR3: CASSPSRDRGRFPSTNYGYTF

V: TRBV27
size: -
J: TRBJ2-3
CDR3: CASSLSPGTSGRNTDTQYF

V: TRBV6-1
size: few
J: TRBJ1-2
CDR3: CASSDQGKYGYTF

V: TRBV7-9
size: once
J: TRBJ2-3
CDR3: CASLKPGLTPDTQYF

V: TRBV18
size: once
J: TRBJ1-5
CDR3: CASSPGRNSNQPQHF

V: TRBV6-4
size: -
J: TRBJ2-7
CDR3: CASSDPGQVDPYEQYF

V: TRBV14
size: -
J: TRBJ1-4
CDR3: CASSQGDRGYEKLFF

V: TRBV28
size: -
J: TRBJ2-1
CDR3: CASSPGTGIENEQFF

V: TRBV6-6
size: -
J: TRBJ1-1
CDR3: CASVPEQGEEAFF

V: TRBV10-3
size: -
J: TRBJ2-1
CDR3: CAISGGLAGVEQFF

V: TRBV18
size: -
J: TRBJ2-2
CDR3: CASSPASTGELFF

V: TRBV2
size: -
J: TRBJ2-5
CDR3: CANSGGTTGGETQYF

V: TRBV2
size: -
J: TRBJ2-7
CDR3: CASKYSGSRYEQYF

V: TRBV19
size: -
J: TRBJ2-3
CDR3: CASSPKGGLAGYTDTQYF

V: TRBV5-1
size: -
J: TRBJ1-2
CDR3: CASSPDRVNYGYTF

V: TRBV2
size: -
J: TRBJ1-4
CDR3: CASSPSFTGEKLFF

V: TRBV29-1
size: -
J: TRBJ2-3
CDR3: CSVEPRGDTQYF

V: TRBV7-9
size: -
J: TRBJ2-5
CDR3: CASSEGTGTGTQYF

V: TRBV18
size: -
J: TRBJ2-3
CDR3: CASSPIAGADTDTQYF

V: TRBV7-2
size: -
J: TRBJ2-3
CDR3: CASSYREGTDTQYF

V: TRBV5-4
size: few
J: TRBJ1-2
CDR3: CASSLAGNYGYTF

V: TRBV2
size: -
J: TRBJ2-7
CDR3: CASSEYAGTYEQYF

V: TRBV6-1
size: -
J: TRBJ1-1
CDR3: CASTTGYPEAFF

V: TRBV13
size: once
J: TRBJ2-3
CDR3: CASSFFTVAAQYF

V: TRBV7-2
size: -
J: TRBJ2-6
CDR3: CASSPYSSGANVLTF

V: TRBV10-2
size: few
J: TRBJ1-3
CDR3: CASYPSSGNTIYF